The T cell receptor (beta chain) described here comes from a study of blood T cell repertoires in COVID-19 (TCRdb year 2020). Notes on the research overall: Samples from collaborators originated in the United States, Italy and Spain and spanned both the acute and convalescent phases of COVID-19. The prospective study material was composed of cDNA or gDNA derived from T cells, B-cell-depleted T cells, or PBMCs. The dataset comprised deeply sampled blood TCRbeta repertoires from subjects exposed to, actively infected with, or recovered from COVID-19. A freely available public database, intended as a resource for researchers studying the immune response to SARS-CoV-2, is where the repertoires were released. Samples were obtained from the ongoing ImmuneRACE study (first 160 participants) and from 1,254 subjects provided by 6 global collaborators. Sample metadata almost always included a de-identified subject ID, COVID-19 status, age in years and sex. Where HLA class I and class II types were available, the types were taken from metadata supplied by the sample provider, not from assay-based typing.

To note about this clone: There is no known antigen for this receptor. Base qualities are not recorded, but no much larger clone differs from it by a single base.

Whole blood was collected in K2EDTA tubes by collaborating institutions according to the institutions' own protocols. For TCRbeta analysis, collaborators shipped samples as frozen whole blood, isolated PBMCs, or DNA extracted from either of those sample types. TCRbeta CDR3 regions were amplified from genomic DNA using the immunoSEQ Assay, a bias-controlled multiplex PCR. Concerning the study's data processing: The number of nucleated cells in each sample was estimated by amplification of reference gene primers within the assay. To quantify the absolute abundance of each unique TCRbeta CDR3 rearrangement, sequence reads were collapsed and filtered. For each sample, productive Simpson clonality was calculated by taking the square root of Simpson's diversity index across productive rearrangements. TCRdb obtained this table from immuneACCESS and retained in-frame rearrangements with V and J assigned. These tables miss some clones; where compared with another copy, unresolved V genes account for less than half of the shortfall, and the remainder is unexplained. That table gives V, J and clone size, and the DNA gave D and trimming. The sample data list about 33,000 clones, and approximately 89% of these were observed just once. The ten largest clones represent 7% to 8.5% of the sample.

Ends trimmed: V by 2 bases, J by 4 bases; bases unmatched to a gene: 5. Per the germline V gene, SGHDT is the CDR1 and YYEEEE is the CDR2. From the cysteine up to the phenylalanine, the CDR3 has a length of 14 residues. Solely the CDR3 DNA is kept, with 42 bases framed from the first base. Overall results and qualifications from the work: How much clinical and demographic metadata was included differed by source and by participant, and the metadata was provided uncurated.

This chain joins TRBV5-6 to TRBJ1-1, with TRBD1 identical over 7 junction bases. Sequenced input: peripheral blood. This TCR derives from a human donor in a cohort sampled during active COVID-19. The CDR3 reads CASSFGTASTEAFF. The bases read TGTGCCAGCAGCTTTGGGACAGCCTCCACTGAAGCTTTCTTT.